The T cell receptor beta chain described here comes from a study of shared clonotypes between healthy human individuals. In the study overall: Participating donors consisted of a couple of women and a few men aged 18 to 49. CD8 memory received one plate per donor, CD8 naive two, CD4 memory three and CD4 naive three.

In the sorted-subset replicate PCRs, about 200 ng DNA, 25,000 to 30,000 T cell genomes, was used. Produced via immunoSEQ multiplex PCR; TCRdb's table is partial and in-frame only. The repertoire holds 2 million to 2.5 million clones, with 93% as singletons. V lost 5 bases to trimming and J lost 7 bases, with 11 bases between them. Germline V gene data show CDR1 as SEHNR and CDR2 as FQNEAQ (reference sequence). The CDR3 sequence is 12 residues long. The V and J genes are TRBV7-9 and TRBJ1-1; tentative D call: TRBD1 (5 bases). The sample consisted of naive CD4+ T cells from PBMCs. Subset indicated: CD45RA+ positively selected. The receptor was derived from a man aged 18 to 29 in good health. Some clones in this sample may be carry-over from other donors' samples. The CDR3 protein is CASSPTGREAFF. Here the CDR3 DNA reads TGTGCCAGCAGCCCCACAGGACGTGAAGCTTTCTTT.